Listed below are T cell receptor beta chains from one sample, sequenced in a study of cytomegalovirus exposure and HLA in healthy donors. Data came from immunoSEQ multiplex PCR; TCRdb stores just in-frame clones and leaves some out. This sample has 110,000 to 150,000 clones, with roughly 78% found just once. Sequencing was carried out using PBMCs. These TCRs come from a female donor in good health and CMV-seronegative. Each CDR3 is given with its conserved first and last residue. A D gene is named only where the DNA matches it firmly. Not every row has a clone size; where given, it reads once, few, many or a size class.

j_gene: TRBJ2-2; v_gene: TRBV7-3; d_gene: .; abundance: .; CDR3nt: TGTGCCAGCAGCTCCTTTGGGGGGGCAATGGAGGAGCTGTTTTTT; CDR3aa: CASSSFGGAMEELFF
j_gene: TRBJ2-2; v_gene: TRBV18; d_gene: .; abundance: .; CDR3nt: TGTGCCAGCTCACGGACAGCCGGCGGGGAGCTGTTTTTT; CDR3aa: CASSRTAGGELFF
j_gene: TRBJ2-4; v_gene: TRBV2; d_gene: TRBD1; abundance: .; CDR3nt: TGTGCCAGCAGTGAAAGGGGACAGTCCTTTTCAGCCAAAAACATTCAGTACTTC; CDR3aa: CASSERGQSFSAKNIQYF
j_gene: TRBJ2-3; v_gene: TRBV7-6; d_gene: .; abundance: .; CDR3nt: TGTGCCAGCAGCTTATTTTCCCGGGGGATAACAGATACGCAGTATTTT; CDR3aa: CASSLFSRGITDTQYF
j_gene: TRBJ2-5; v_gene: TRBV7-2; d_gene: .; abundance: .; CDR3nt: TGTGCCAGCAGCCGCAACTGGGAGACCCAGTACTTC; CDR3aa: CASSRNWETQYF
j_gene: TRBJ2-5; v_gene: TRBV4-1; d_gene: .; abundance: .; CDR3nt: TGCGCCAGCAGCCGGACATCTTACCAAGAGACCCAGTACTTC; CDR3aa: CASSRTSYQETQYF
j_gene: TRBJ2-2; v_gene: TRBV27; d_gene: TRBD1; abundance: .; CDR3nt: TGTGCCAGCACAATTGACAGGGGGCGGACCGGGGAGCTGTTTTTT; CDR3aa: CASTIDRGRTGELFF
j_gene: TRBJ2-3; v_gene: TRBV7-6; d_gene: TRBD2; abundance: .; CDR3nt: TGTGCCAGCAGCTTATGGAGCGGGGGAGCGCTAGATACGCAGTATTTT; CDR3aa: CASSLWSGGALDTQYF
j_gene: TRBJ1-2; v_gene: TRBV6-5; d_gene: .; abundance: .; CDR3nt: TGTGCCAGCAGCCCACGGCGGGGCTATGGCTACACCTTC; CDR3aa: CASSPRRGYGYTF
j_gene: TRBJ1-2; v_gene: TRBV4-1; d_gene: .; abundance: once; CDR3nt: TGCGCCAGCAGCCACAGGGACTTTCCAAACTATGGCTACACCTTC; CDR3aa: CASSHRDFPNYGYTF
j_gene: TRBJ2-7; v_gene: TRBV7-9; d_gene: TRBD1; abundance: few; CDR3nt: TGTGCCAGCAGCATCGGACAGGGGAACTCCTACGAGCAGTACTTC; CDR3aa: CASSIGQGNSYEQYF
j_gene: TRBJ2-5; v_gene: TRBV7-2; d_gene: TRBD1; abundance: few; CDR3nt: TGTGCCAGCAGCATCCTTCCGGGACAGGGGCAAGCAGAGACCCAGTACTTC; CDR3aa: CASSILPGQGQAETQYF
j_gene: TRBJ1-2; v_gene: TRBV2; d_gene: TRBD1; abundance: .; CDR3nt: TGTGCCAGCAGGGGGGACAGAAACTATGGCTACACCTTC; CDR3aa: CASRGDRNYGYTF
j_gene: TRBJ1-3; v_gene: TRBV7-9; d_gene: TRBD1; abundance: .; CDR3nt: TGTGCCAGCAGGCAAGCCTTGGGACAGGGGACAACTGGAAACACCATATATTTT; CDR3aa: CASRQALGQGTTGNTIYF
j_gene: TRBJ1-4; v_gene: TRBV19; d_gene: TRBD1; abundance: .; CDR3nt: TGTGCCAGTAGACCGCCGGGACAGTGGACAACTAATGAAAAACTGTTTTTT; CDR3aa: CASRPPGQWTTNEKLFF
j_gene: TRBJ1-1; v_gene: TRBV6-1; d_gene: .; abundance: .; CDR3nt: TGTGCCAGCAGCCTACCATCAACTGAAGCTTTCTTT; CDR3aa: CASSLPSTEAFF
j_gene: TRBJ2-2; v_gene: TRBV30; d_gene: .; abundance: once; CDR3nt: TGTGCCTGGAGGGAAAGGAGCGGACTCACCGGGGAGCTGTTTTTT; CDR3aa: CAWRERSGLTGELFF
j_gene: TRBJ1-2; v_gene: TRBV7-9; d_gene: TRBD1; abundance: .; CDR3nt: TGTGCCAGCAGCTTAGTCGGGACAGGGTTTGGCTACACCTTC; CDR3aa: CASSLVGTGFGYTF
j_gene: TRBJ2-1; v_gene: TRBV6-1; d_gene: .; abundance: few; CDR3nt: TGTGCCAGCAGTGAATTTGGCGGGATCTACAATGAGCAGTTCTTC; CDR3aa: CASSEFGGIYNEQFF
j_gene: TRBJ2-7; v_gene: TRBV4-1; d_gene: TRBD2; abundance: .; CDR3nt: TGCGCCAGCAGCCTAGAAGCGGGAGGGCCTTACGAGCAGTACTTC; CDR3aa: CASSLEAGGPYEQYF
j_gene: TRBJ2-3; v_gene: TRBV4-1; d_gene: .; abundance: once; CDR3nt: TGCGCCAGCAGCCAAGTGGGGGTAGCGGCAGATACGCAGTATTTT; CDR3aa: CASSQVGVAADTQYF
j_gene: TRBJ1-2; v_gene: TRBV7-9; d_gene: .; abundance: .; CDR3nt: TGTTCCAGCAGCCCCGACAGCGCTGGCTACACCTTC; CDR3aa: CSSSPDSAGYTF
j_gene: TRBJ1-5; v_gene: TRBV4-3; d_gene: .; abundance: few; CDR3nt: TGCGCCAGCAGCCAAGAGAGCGGGGCTGGCAATCAGCCCCAGCATTTT; CDR3aa: CASSQESGAGNQPQHF
j_gene: TRBJ2-7; v_gene: TRBV30; d_gene: .; abundance: .; CDR3nt: TGTGCCTGGAGCCTCTCTAGTGTCAGTAGCGAGCAGTACTTC; CDR3aa: CAWSLSSVSSEQYF
j_gene: TRBJ2-7; v_gene: TRBV29-1; d_gene: .; abundance: .; CDR3nt: TGCAGCGTCACCAACAGGGAAAGGGACTACGAGCAGTACTTC; CDR3aa: CSVTNRERDYEQYF
j_gene: TRBJ2-2; v_gene: TRBV6-1; d_gene: .; abundance: few; CDR3nt: TGTGCCAGCGGTACAGGAGTGAACACCGGGGAGCTGTTTTTT; CDR3aa: CASGTGVNTGELFF
j_gene: TRBJ2-3; v_gene: TRBV5-1; d_gene: TRBD2; abundance: .; CDR3nt: TGCGCCAGCAGCTTGGGATATCCTAGCGGGAGGGCCCAGCAAGATACGCAGTATTTT; CDR3aa: CASSLGYPSGRAQQDTQYF
j_gene: TRBJ2-2; v_gene: TRBV6-5; d_gene: .; abundance: .; CDR3nt: TGTGCCAGCAGTATATCGACAGGGAACACCGGGGAGCTGTTTTTT; CDR3aa: CASSISTGNTGELFF
j_gene: TRBJ2-1; v_gene: TRBV7-9; d_gene: .; abundance: .; CDR3nt: TGTGCCAGCAGCGCCCTACGGGGGAATGAGCAGTTCTTC; CDR3aa: CASSALRGNEQFF
j_gene: TRBJ2-7; v_gene: TRBV5-1; d_gene: TRBD2; abundance: .; CDR3nt: TGCGCCAGCAGCTTGGCCGGGTTCGGACTAGCGGGGACCTACGAGCAGTACTTC; CDR3aa: CASSLAGFGLAGTYEQYF
j_gene: TRBJ1-5; v_gene: TRBV5-1; d_gene: .; abundance: few; CDR3nt: TGCGCCAGCAGCCCGGGACATACAAGGGGGTTAAGGCATTTT; CDR3aa: CASSPGHTRGLRHF
j_gene: TRBJ1-1; v_gene: TRBV5-1; d_gene: TRBD1; abundance: .; CDR3nt: TGCGCCAGCAGCTTGGCCGGGACAGAGAACACTGAAGCTTTCTTT; CDR3aa: CASSLAGTENTEAFF
j_gene: TRBJ2-7; v_gene: TRBV28; d_gene: .; abundance: once; CDR3nt: TGTGCCAGCCACCGCCCGGGCGGGCTTTCCTACGAGCAGTACTTC; CDR3aa: CASHRPGGLSYEQYF
j_gene: TRBJ2-7; v_gene: TRBV19; d_gene: .; abundance: .; CDR3nt: TGTGCCAGTACCCCGACAGGTTCCACCTACGAGCAGTACTTC; CDR3aa: CASTPTGSTYEQYF
j_gene: TRBJ2-5; v_gene: TRBV5-1; d_gene: .; abundance: .; CDR3nt: TGCGCCAGCAGCTTGGATGGTCGGGAGACCCAGTACTTC; CDR3aa: CASSLDGRETQYF
j_gene: TRBJ1-2; v_gene: TRBV27; d_gene: TRBD1; abundance: .; CDR3nt: TGTGCCAGCAGTTTACGCCGAAACCGCGGACAGGGCTATGGCTACCCCTTC; CDR3aa: CASSLRRNRGQGYGYPF
j_gene: TRBJ2-1; v_gene: TRBV28; d_gene: TRBD2; abundance: .; CDR3nt: TGTGCCAGCAGTCCGGGACTAGCGGGTGAGCAGTTCTTC; CDR3aa: CASSPGLAGEQFF
j_gene: TRBJ2-1; v_gene: TRBV5-4; d_gene: TRBD1; abundance: .; CDR3nt: TGTGCCAGCAGCAAGCCGGGACAGCTAGTCAATGAGCAGTTCTTC; CDR3aa: CASSKPGQLVNEQFF
j_gene: TRBJ2-5; v_gene: TRBV29-1; d_gene: TRBD1; abundance: .; CDR3nt: TGCAGCGTTCGACAGGGGGCCGCAGAGACCCAGTACTTC; CDR3aa: CSVRQGAAETQYF
j_gene: TRBJ1-1; v_gene: TRBV27; d_gene: .; abundance: few; CDR3nt: TGTGCCAGCAGTTTATCGCGTGTGAACACTGAAGCTTTCTTT; CDR3aa: CASSLSRVNTEAFF
j_gene: TRBJ1-1; v_gene: TRBV7-6; d_gene: .; abundance: few; CDR3nt: TGTGCCAGCAGCTTGGGGCAGAAGACTGAAGCTTTCTTT; CDR3aa: CASSLGQKTEAFF
j_gene: TRBJ2-2; v_gene: TRBV27; d_gene: TRBD1; abundance: .; CDR3nt: TGTGCCAGCAGTTTATCCGGGACAGGGTTGAACGGGGAGCTGTTTTTT; CDR3aa: CASSLSGTGLNGELFF
j_gene: TRBJ2-1; v_gene: TRBV5-1; d_gene: TRBD2; abundance: .; CDR3nt: TGCGCCAGCCGGGTTAGCGGGAGTAACTACAATGAGCAGTTCTTC; CDR3aa: CASRVSGSNYNEQFF
j_gene: TRBJ2-7; v_gene: TRBV2; d_gene: TRBD2; abundance: .; CDR3nt: TGTGCCAGCAAAAAACTAGCGGGGGCTTTGAGCTCCTACGAGCAGTACTTC; CDR3aa: CASKKLAGALSSYEQYF
j_gene: TRBJ1-2; v_gene: TRBV5-1; d_gene: .; abundance: .; CDR3nt: TGCGCCAGCAGCTTGGGACCGGGAGCTAACTATGGCTACACCTTC; CDR3aa: CASSLGPGANYGYTF
j_gene: TRBJ1-2; v_gene: TRBV9; d_gene: .; abundance: .; CDR3nt: TGTGCCAGCAGCGTAGGCTGGCCAGGGGCCCTCTATGGCTACACCTTC; CDR3aa: CASSVGWPGALYGYTF
j_gene: TRBJ1-1; v_gene: TRBV6-5; d_gene: .; abundance: .; CDR3nt: TGTGCCAGCAGGGAATTGACAGGTTCTGAAGCTTTCTTT; CDR3aa: CASRELTGSEAFF
j_gene: TRBJ2-7; v_gene: TRBV18; d_gene: .; abundance: few; CDR3nt: TGTGCCAGCTCACCGCGGAGGGGCTACGAGCAGTACTTC; CDR3aa: CASSPRRGYEQYF
j_gene: TRBJ2-5; v_gene: TRBV4-1; d_gene: .; abundance: .; CDR3nt: TGCGCCAGCAGCCAGCGGGTCCGGGAGACCCAGTACTTC; CDR3aa: CASSQRVRETQYF